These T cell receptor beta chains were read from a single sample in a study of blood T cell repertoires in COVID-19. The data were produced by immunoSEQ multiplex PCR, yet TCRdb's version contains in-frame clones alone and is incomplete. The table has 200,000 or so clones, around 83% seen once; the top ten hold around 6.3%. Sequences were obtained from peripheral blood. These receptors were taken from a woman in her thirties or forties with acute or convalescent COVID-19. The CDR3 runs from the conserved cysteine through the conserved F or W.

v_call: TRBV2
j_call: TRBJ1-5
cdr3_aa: CASGAGTGDHSNQPQHF

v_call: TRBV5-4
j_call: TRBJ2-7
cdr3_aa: CASSWGRGYEQYF

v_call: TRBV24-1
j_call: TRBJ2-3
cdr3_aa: CATSAAGPTDTQYF

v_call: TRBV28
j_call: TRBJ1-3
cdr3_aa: CASSLLGPSSSGNTIYF

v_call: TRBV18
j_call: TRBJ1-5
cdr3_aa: CASSLDGTGGVGQPQHF

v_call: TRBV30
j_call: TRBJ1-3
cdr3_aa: CAWMVRFGNTIYF

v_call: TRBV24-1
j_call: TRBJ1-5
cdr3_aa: CATSRRGGDQPQHF

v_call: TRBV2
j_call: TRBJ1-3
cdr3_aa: CATRTGGQAGNTIYF

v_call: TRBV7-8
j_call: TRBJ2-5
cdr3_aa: CASSLRPGGPGGETQYF

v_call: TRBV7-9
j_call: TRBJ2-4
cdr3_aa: CASSRLEAKNIQYF

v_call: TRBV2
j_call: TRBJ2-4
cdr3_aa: CASKAGANIQYF

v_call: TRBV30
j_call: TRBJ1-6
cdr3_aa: CAWSVSGNPYNSPLHF

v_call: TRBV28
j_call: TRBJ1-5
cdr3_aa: CASSLGENPRQPQHF

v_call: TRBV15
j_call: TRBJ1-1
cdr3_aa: CATNSGLGPNTEAFF

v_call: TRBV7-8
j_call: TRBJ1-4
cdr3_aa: CASSPFGSGQGGEKLFF

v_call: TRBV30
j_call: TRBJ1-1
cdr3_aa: CAWSVQGTEAFF

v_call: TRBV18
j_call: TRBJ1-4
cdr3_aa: CASSPGTGLNEKLFF

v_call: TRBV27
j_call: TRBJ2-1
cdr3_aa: CASRPYDGGAAYNEQFF

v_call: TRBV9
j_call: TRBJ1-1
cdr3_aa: CASSVARDTEAFF

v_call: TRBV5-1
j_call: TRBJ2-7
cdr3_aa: CASSYGTAYEQYF

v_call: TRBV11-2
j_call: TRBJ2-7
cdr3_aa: CASSLLYEQYF

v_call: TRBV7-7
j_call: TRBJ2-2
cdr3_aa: CASSFGLAGAIGELFF

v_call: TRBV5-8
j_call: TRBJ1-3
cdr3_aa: CASSFTGSGNTIYF

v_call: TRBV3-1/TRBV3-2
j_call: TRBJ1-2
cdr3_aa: CASSPHGTANYGYTF

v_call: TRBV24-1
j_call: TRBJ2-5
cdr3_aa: CATSLRGETQYF

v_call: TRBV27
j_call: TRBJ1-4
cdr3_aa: CASSLFGGEKLFF

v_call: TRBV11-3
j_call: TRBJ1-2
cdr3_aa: CASSEGHRYTF

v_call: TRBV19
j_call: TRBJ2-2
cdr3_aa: CASYPRGTAGDTGELFF

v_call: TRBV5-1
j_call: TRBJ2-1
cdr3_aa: CASSLLAGVEQFF

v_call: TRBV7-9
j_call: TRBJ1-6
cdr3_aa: CASSLGGLNNSPLHF

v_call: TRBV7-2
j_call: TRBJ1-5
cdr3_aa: CASSPQGGLNQPQHF

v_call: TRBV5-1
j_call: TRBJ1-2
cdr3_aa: CASSLDRGGDYGYTF

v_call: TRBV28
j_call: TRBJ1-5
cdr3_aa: CASRQGADQPQHF

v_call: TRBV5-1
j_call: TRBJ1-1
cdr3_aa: CASSLAQGSNTEAFF

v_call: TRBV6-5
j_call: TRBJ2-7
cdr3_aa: CASKGQGVDEQYF

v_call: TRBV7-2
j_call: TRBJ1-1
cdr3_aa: CASTQDRGLGEAFF

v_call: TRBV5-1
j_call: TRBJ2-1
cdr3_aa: CASSSPGAGGREQFF

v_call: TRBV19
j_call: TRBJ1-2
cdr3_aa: CASSIVMDSYGYTF

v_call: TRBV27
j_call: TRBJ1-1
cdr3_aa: CASSARAEGNTEAFF

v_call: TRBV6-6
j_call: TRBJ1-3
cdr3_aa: CASSLSGNTIYF

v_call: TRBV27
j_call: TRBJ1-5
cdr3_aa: CASSLLGHPRNQPQHF

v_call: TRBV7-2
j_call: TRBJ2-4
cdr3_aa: CASSLQGGMGKNIQYF